Below, 27 T cell receptor beta chains from the same sample are listed, as sequenced in a study of Ad26.COV2.S vaccination and SARS-CoV-2 variants. Treatment defined: roughly 20 received Ad26.COV2.S at low or high dose, single or two shots; about 5 received placebo; per-sample allocation not given. It was on day 63 after the first vaccine or placebo injection that samples were taken. Here immunoSEQ multiplex PCR was the method, and the copy in TCRdb shows in-frame clones only, minus some. The profile shows hundreds of thousands of clones, roughly 89% of them singletons. The sample in question was peripheral blood, obtained in a trial of Ad26.COV2.S vaccine versus placebo. The origin of the receptors is a person between 18 and 65 years old who received the Ad26.COV2.S COVID-19 vaccine or a placebo.

The chain couples TRBV7-9 to TRBJ2-1; D uncertain. The germline V gene encodes CDR1 SEHNR and CDR2 FQNEAQ (reference sequence). This CDR3 has 15 amino acids. V was pared by 0 bases and J by 9 bases, with 15 bases between. CDR3 sequence reads: CASSLAGTSRGEQFF. The CDR3, as DNA: TGTGCCAGCAGCTTAGCCGGCACTTCACGCGGTGAGCAGTTCTTC.

The chain uses TRBV7-9 and TRBJ2-3; weak D call: TRBD2 (6 bases). The germline V gene encodes CDR1 SEHNR and CDR2 FQNEAQ (reference sequence). The CDR3 consists of 16 residues. V was cut by 3 bases and J by 0 bases, with 13 bases left in between. The DNA for the CDR3 is TGTGCCAGCAGCTTCCGTCCGGGACTTAGCACAGATACGCAGTATTTT. Its translation is CASSFRPGLSTDTQYF.

The chain links TRBV29-1 to TRBJ2-1; D remains ambiguous. V lost 4 bases to trimming and J lost 0 bases, with 10 bases between them. This CDR3 is built from 14 residues. Germline V gene sequence: CDR1 SQVTM, CDR2 ANQGSEA. The CDR3, as DNA: TGCAGCGTTGTGAACGGGTTCTCCTACAATGAGCAGTTCTTC. The encoded protein is CSVVNGFSYNEQFF.

The chain joins TRBV14 to TRBJ1-1, with 8 bases matching TRBD1. Trimming cost V 1 base and J 2 bases; bases outside gene matches: 6. The CDR3 has 16 residues. The germline gives CDR1 SGHDN, CDR2 FVKESK. CDR3 nucleotides: TGTGCCAGCAGCCAAGGGACAGGGTATGATAACACTGAAGCTTTCTTT. Its translation is CASSQGTGYDNTEAFF.

The rearrangement links TRBV28 to TRBJ1-5; D call uncertain. Looked up from germline, CDR1 is MDHEN and CDR2 is SYDVKM. The CDR3 spans 12 residues. The ends were cut back, 4 bases at V and 4 bases at J, with 5 bases in the middle. The CDR3 bases are TGTGCCAGCAGTTCCGTAAATCAGCCCCAGCATTTT. Amino acid sequence: CASSSVNQPQHF.

The V gene is TRBV10-2, the J gene TRBJ1-6, with no clear D. Germline CDR1 is WSHSY and CDR2 is SAAADI. The CDR3 extends over 16 amino acids. The germline V and J ends were trimmed by 0 bases and 5 bases, with 11 bases remaining between them. The CDR3 reads CASSESRGENNSPLHF. The CDR3 DNA reads as TGCGCCAGCAGTGAGTCCCGCGGGGAGAATAATTCACCCCTCCACTTT.

The J gene is TRBJ2-3, the V gene TRBV4-2; possible D gene TRBD2, 5 bases. Germline V CDR1 and CDR2: LGHNA, YNFKEQ. Trimming pared 3 bases from V and 5 bases from J, leaving 6 bases between. This CDR3 is 12 amino acids long. The CDR3 region is CASSHRGDTQYF. Written as DNA, the CDR3 is TGTGCCAGCAGCCACCGGGGAGATACGCAGTATTTT.

Here the CDR3 DNA reads TGCGCCAGCAGGGCGGCAGATGAAGCTTTCTTT. It codes for CASRAADEAFF. V is TRBV5-1 and J is TRBJ1-1; D remains ambiguous. The CDR3 totals 11 residues. Trimming stripped 5 bases from V and 7 bases from J, with 9 bases between. CDR1 and CDR2 (germline): SGHRS, YFSETQ.

This chain connects TRBV7-2 to TRBJ2-5; TRBD2 matches at 7 bases. Germline CDR1 and CDR2: SGHTA and FQGNSA. There are 15 residues in the CDR3. The trim removed 5 bases at V and 2 bases at J, leaving 8 bases unmatched. The CDR3 reads CASSITAGTQETQYF. CDR3 nucleotides: TGTGCCAGCAGCATTACAGCGGGGACTCAAGAGACCCAGTACTTC.

V and J are TRBV19 and TRBJ2-1, with 10 bases fitting TRBD1. This CDR3 has 16 amino acids. J gave up 2 bases and V 2 bases, and 3 bases lay outside the gene matches. Germline CDR1 LNHDA, CDR2 SQIVND (reference sequence). CDR3: CASSISDRGPYNEQFF. The CDR3 DNA is TGTGCCAGTAGTATATCAGACAGGGGGCCCTACAATGAGCAGTTCTTC.

This clone was observed a single time. CDR3 residues: CATSMDRVRGELFF. CDR3 nucleotides: TGTGCCACCAGCATGGACAGGGTGAGAGGGGAGCTGTTTTTT. This chain joins TRBV15 and TRBJ2-2, with 8 positions matching TRBD1. This CDR3 has 14 residues. Germline V lookup: CDR1 LNHNV, CDR2 YYDKDF (reference sequence). V lost 4 bases to trimming and J lost 8 bases; unmatched junction nucleotides: 6.

The chain recombines TRBV25-1 with TRBJ1-1; D may be TRBD1 (5 bases). Germline-derived CDR1 and CDR2 are MGHDK and SYGVNS. Trimming took off 5 bases at V and 7 bases at J, with 14 bases between the two ends. This CDR3 has 13 residues. The CDR3 region has the DNA TGTGCCAGCAGTAATCAGGGCGGCCTTGAAGCTTTCTTT. Its protein product is CASSNQGGLEAFF.

The CDR3 sequence is CASSHGGHNQPQHF. The CDR3 region has the DNA TGCGCCAGCAGCCATGGGGGGCACAATCAGCCCCAGCATTTT. J is TRBJ1-5 and V is TRBV5-1, with a tentative D call TRBD1 (6 bases). Trimming cost V 4 bases and J 3 bases, with 11 bases left between them. From germline, CDR1 is SGHRS and CDR2 YFSETQ. The CDR3 extends over 14 amino acids.

The J gene is TRBJ2-1, the V gene TRBV2; D perhaps matches TRBD1 (6 bases). Germline loops: CDR1 SNHLY, CDR2 FYNNEI. The CDR3 has 19 amino acids. Trimming removed 2 bases from V and 1 base from J, with 21 bases in between. CDR3 DNA: TGTGCCAGCAGTGAAAGGGGGTTTTGGGGAGCCGAGTCCTACAATGAGCAGTTCTTC. Encoded protein: CASSERGFWGAESYNEQFF.

This clone was seen only once. Additional DNA sequences in this sample encode the identical CDR3. The chain has TRBV6-1 and TRBJ2-6, with 9 nucleotides matching TRBD1. Germline V gene data show CDR1 as MNHNS and CDR2 as SASEGT. This CDR3 has 16 residues. With 3 bases clipped from V and 0 bases from J, the junction kept 0 bases outside the gene matches. Here the CDR3 DNA reads TGTGCCAGCAGTGAGACAGGGGGCTCTGGGGCCAACGTCCTGACTTTC. As protein: CASSETGGSGANVLTF.

This rearrangement joins TRBV5-4 to TRBJ1-1, with 8 bases aligning to TRBD1. This CDR3 is 16 amino acids long. V gave up 8 bases and J gave up 2 bases; unmatched junction bases: 14. CDR1 is SGHNT, CDR2 YYREEE, per germline (reference sequence). Here the CDR3 DNA reads TGTGCCAGTAGAGCAACAGGGGGACGGAGTAACACTGAAGCTTTCTTT. Translating it yields CASRATGGRSNTEAFF.

The rearrangement joins TRBV9 to TRBJ2-2, with D possibly called TRBD1 or TRBD2 (5 bases each). V gave up 4 bases and J gave up 2 bases, with 12 bases separating them. Germline V gene lookup returns CDR1 SGDLS and CDR2 YYNGEE. This CDR3 is built from 15 residues. The CDR3 DNA is TGTGCCAGCAGCCGGGACGGCCCTAACACCGGGGAGCTGTTTTTT. It translates to CASSRDGPNTGELFF.

This chain uses TRBV7-3 with TRBJ2-5; D perhaps matches TRBD2 (6 bases). The CDR3 is 14 amino acids. The germline gives CDR1 SGHTA, CDR2 FQGTGA. V was trimmed by 6 bases and J by 3 bases, leaving 14 bases between them. CDR3 loop: CASRAGTSKETQYF. CDR3 bases: TGTGCCAGCAGAGCCGGGACTTCGAAAGAGACCCAGTACTTC.

This chain connects TRBV4-2 to TRBJ1-2, with TRBD1 as a possible D gene (5 bases). This CDR3 is 15 amino acids long. V was pared by 0 bases and J by 7 bases, with 15 bases between. Germline V gene data show CDR1 as LGHNA and CDR2 as YNFKEQ. The CDR3 loop reads CASSQEAGRAGGYTF. The CDR3 nucleotides are TGTGCCAGCAGCCAAGAGGCGGGCAGGGCTGGTGGCTACACCTTC.

The chain uses TRBV14 and TRBJ1-4, with TRBD1 as a possible D gene (6 bases). The germline V and J ends were trimmed by 4 bases and 4 bases, with 13 bases remaining between them. The length of the CDR3 is 15 residues. CDR1 is SGHDN and CDR2 is FVKESK in the germline V gene. CDR3 DNA sequence: TGTGCCAGCAGCCCGGCGACAGGACTTAATGAAAAACTGTTTTTT. It translates to CASSPATGLNEKLFF.

The rearrangement links TRBV7-9 to TRBJ2-3; a weak D match, TRBD1 (5 bases). Trimming took off 8 bases at V and 5 bases at J, with 11 bases between the two ends. Germline CDR1 and CDR2: SEHNR and FQNEAQ (reference sequence). The CDR3 loop spans 12 amino acids. The CDR3 DNA reads TGTGCCAGCGAGCAGGGTCGAGATACGCAGTATTTT. Encoded protein: CASEQGRDTQYF.

The V gene is TRBV7-8, the J gene TRBJ2-1, with TRBD1 identical over 7 bases. The J segment lost 9 bases and the V segment lost 0 bases, leaving 5 bases of the junction unmatched. The CDR3 length is 14 residues. Germline V gene data show CDR1 as SGHVS and CDR2 as FQNEAQ. The CDR3 is CASSLAGQSVEQFF. In nucleotides, the CDR3 is TGTGCCAGCAGCTTAGCGGGACAGTCCGTTGAGCAGTTCTTC. The entire variable domain, with the rest obtained from reference TRBV7-8 and TRBJ2-1, is as follows: GAGVSQSPRYKVAKRGQDVALRCDPISGHVSLFWYQQALGQGPEFLTYFQNEAQLDKSGLPSDRFFAERPEGSVSTLKIQRTQQEDSAVYLCASSLAGQSVEQFFGPGTRLTVL.

This clone was seen only once. The chain couples TRBV19 to TRBJ2-1; 8 nucleotides match TRBD2. The CDR3 sequence is 12 residues long. The V gene end was trimmed by 3 bases and the J gene end by 15 bases; junction bases not matched to a gene: 7. Per germline, CDR1 LNHDA and CDR2 SQIVND (reference sequence). DNA for the CDR3: TGTGCCAGTAGTATGGGGTTAGCGGGGCCGTTCTTC. Translation gives CASSMGLAGPFF.

The chain carries TRBV19 and TRBJ1-3; D is perhaps TRBD1 (6 bases). The CDR3 has 15 amino acids. V was trimmed by 5 bases and J by 2 bases, leaving 13 bases between them. Germline CDR1 is LNHDA and CDR2 is SQIVND (reference sequence). CDR3 in DNA: TGTGCCAGTAGTCCCGGACAGATTACTGGAAACACCATATATTTT. Encoded protein: CASSPGQITGNTIYF.

J is TRBJ2-7 and V is TRBV10-2; TRBD2 aligns across 10 bases. This CDR3 spans 14 amino acids. Per the germline V gene, CDR1 is WSHSY and CDR2 is SAAADI. V dropped 6 bases and J dropped 2; count of bases not matched to a gene: 4. This CDR3 reads CASSRTSGTYEQYF. The CDR3 region has the DNA TGCGCCAGCAGCAGGACTAGCGGAACCTACGAGCAGTACTTC.

The J gene is TRBJ1-2, the V gene TRBV19, with D possibly matching TRBD1 (5 bases). There are 15 residues in the CDR3. Germline values: CDR1 LNHDA, CDR2 SQIVND (reference sequence). Trimming left V 6 bases short and J 0 bases short, with 14 bases between. The DNA of the CDR3 is TGTGCCAGTAGGGGAGACAGTACCACTAACTATGGCTACACCTTC. Its translation is CASRGDSTTNYGYTF.

The V call is TRBV5-8, the J call TRBJ1-2; D gene ambiguous. The V end lost 5 bases, the J end lost 0 bases, and 8 bases lay between the germline ends. The germline V gene encodes CDR1 SGHTS and CDR2 YDEGEE. This CDR3 is built from 13 residues. The CDR3, as DNA: TGTGCCAGCAGGGGAGAGGCTAACTATGGCTACACCTTC. This codes for CASRGEANYGYTF. Using reference TRBV5-8 and TRBJ1-2 for the parts outside the CDR3, the full variable domain is EAGVTQSPTHLIKTRGQQATLRCSPISGHTSVYWYQQALGLGLQFLLWYDEGEERNRGNFPPRFSGRQFPNYSSELNVNALELEDSALYLCASRGEANYGYTFGSGTRLTVV.